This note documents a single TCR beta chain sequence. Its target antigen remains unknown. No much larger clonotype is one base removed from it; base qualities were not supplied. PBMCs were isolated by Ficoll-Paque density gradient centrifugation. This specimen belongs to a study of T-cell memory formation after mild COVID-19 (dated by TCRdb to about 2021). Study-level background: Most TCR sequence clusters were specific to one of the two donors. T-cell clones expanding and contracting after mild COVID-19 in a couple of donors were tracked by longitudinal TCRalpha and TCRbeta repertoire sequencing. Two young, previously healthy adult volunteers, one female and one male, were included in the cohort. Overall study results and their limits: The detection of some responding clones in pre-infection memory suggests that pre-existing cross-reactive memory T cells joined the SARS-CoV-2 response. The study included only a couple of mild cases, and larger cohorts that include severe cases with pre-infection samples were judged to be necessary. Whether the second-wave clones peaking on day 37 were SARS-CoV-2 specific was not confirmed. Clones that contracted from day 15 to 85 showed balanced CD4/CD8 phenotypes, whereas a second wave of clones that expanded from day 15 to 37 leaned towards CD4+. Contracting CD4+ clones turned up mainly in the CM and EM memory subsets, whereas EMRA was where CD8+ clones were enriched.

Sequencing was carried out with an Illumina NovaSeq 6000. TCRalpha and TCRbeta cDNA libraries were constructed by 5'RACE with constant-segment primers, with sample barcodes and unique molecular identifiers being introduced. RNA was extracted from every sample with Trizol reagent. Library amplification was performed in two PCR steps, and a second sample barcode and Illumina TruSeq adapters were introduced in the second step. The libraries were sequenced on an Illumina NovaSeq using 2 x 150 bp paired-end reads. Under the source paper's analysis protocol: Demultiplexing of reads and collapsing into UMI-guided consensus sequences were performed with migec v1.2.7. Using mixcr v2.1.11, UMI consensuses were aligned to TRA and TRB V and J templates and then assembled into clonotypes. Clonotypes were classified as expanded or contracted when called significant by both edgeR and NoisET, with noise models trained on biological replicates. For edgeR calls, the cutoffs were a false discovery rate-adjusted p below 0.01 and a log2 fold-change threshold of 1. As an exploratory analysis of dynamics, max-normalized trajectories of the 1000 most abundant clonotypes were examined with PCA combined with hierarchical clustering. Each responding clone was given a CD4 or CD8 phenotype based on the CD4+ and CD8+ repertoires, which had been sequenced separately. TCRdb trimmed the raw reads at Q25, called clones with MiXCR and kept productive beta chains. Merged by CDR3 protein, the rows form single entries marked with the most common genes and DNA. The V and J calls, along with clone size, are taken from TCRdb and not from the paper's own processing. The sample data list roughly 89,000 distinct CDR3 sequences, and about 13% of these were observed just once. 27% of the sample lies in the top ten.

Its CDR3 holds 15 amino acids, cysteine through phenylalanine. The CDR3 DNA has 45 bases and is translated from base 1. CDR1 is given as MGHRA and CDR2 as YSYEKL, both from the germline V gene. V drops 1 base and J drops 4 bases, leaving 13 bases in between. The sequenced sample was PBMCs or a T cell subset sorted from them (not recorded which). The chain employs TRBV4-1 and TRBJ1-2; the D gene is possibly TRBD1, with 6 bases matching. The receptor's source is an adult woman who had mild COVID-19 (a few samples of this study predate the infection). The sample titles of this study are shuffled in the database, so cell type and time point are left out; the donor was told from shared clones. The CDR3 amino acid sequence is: CASSQGGGIPYGYTF. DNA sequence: TGCGCCAGCAGCCAAGGAGGGGGGATCCCCTATGGCTACACCTTC.